These T cell receptor beta chains were read from a single sample in a study of PD-1 blockade in classical Hodgkin lymphoma. The table came from immunoSEQ multiplex PCR; TCRdb's copy has only in-frame clones and leaves some out. The table records 65,000 to 95,000 clones, about nine tenths of them present only once. Sequenced material: peripheral blood mononuclear cells (PBMCs), taken at baseline. The origin of the receptors is a human donor with classical Hodgkin lymphoma. Both conserved end residues are part of each CDR3. D genes are given only for firm matches. Expanded clones get a size class; other rows say once, few or many, or leave the size out.

TRBV19,TRBJ1-5,.,.,TGTGCCAGTAGTATTTTGGGAGAGAGCAATCAGCCCCAGCATTTT,CASSILGESNQPQHF
TRBV5-6,TRBJ1-5,.,.,TGTGCCAGCAGCTTAGGGGGGCTCGGCAATCAGCCCCAGCATTTT,CASSLGGLGNQPQHF
TRBV6-6,TRBJ1-1,.,.,TGTGCCACCAGGGGAAGGATTCTGGGCCTTGACCCTGAAGCTTTCTTT,CATRGRILGLDPEAFF
TRBV5-6,TRBJ2-2,.,.,TGTGCCAGCAGCTTGTTCGGCGCGACCACGGGGGCCGGGGAGCTGTTTTTT,CASSLFGATTGAGELFF
TRBV5-1,TRBJ2-1,.,.,TGCGCCAGCAGCCTGGACGGAAGCTCCTACAATGAGCAGTTCTTC,CASSLDGSSYNEQFF
TRBV14,TRBJ2-5,.,TRBD2,TGTGCCAGCAGCCAGGCAAGACTAGCGGGAGTTGAGACCCAGTACTTC,CASSQARLAGVETQYF
TRBV28,TRBJ1-2,.,TRBD1,TGTGCCAGCAGTTACGGACAGGGCCGGGGCTACACCTTC,CASSYGQGRGYTF
TRBV19,TRBJ1-2,few,.,TGTGCCAGTGCAGCCGGGACGGCGGATGGCTACACCTTC,CASAAGTADGYTF
TRBV10-2,TRBJ2-2,.,.,TGCGCCAGCAGGATGCCCGGGACAACGAACACCGGGGAGCTGTTTTTT,CASRMPGTTNTGELFF
TRBV4-1,TRBJ2-7,.,.,TGCGCCAGCAGCCAGGCCGGGAGCGAGCAGTACTTC,CASSQAGSEQYF
TRBV11-2,TRBJ2-7,.,.,TGTGCCAGCAGCTTAGTTGGAGGGGTTCTCTACGAGCAGTACTTC,CASSLVGGVLYEQYF
TRBV5-6,TRBJ1-4,once,.,TGTGCCAGCAGCTTTTTGGGCCGGGGCTTAAGCGAAAAACTGTTTTTT,CASSFLGRGLSEKLFF
TRBV6-6,TRBJ2-4,few,TRBD2,TGTGCCAGCAGAGACAGCGGGGTCAAAAACATTCAGTACTTC,CASRDSGVKNIQYF
TRBV5-6,TRBJ1-1,.,.,TGTGCCAGCAGCCTGGGGGCCTTGAACACTGAAGCTTTCTTT,CASSLGALNTEAFF
TRBV28,TRBJ1-5,few,.,TGTGCCAGCAGTTCCCTGTCCCGGCAGCCCCAGCATTTT,CASSSLSRQPQHF
TRBV6-1,TRBJ2-1,once,.,TGTGCCAGCAGTGAAGCCGTAGCAGGAGTTATGGATGAGCAGTTCTTC,CASSEAVAGVMDEQFF
TRBV30,TRBJ1-5,.,.,TGTGCCTGGTCCACAGGCCCCAATCAGCCCCAGCATTTT,CAWSTGPNQPQHF
TRBV6-6,TRBJ2-5,.,.,TGTGCCAGCAGTTACCCCAGGGGATCCGGGGAGACCCAGTACTTC,CASSYPRGSGETQYF
TRBV4-1,TRBJ2-3,.,.,TGCGCCAGCAGCCAACATCAGACTAGCACAGATACGCAGTATTTT,CASSQHQTSTDTQYF
TRBV27,TRBJ1-2,.,TRBD1,TGTGCCAGCGTAACCTCAGGGACAGGGGGCGACTATGGCTACACCTTC,CASVTSGTGGDYGYTF
TRBV18,TRBJ1-2,.,.,TGTGCCAGCTCACCTATCCCGCGGGGGCAGGTTAACTATGGCTACACCTTC,CASSPIPRGQVNYGYTF
TRBV6-5,TRBJ1-1,.,.,TGTGCCAGCAGCTGGGTGTACATGAACACTGAAGCTTTCTTT,CASSWVYMNTEAFF
TRBV11-2,TRBJ1-1,.,.,TGTGCCAGCAGCGCCCGACAGGTAACTGAAGCTTTCTTT,CASSARQVTEAFF
TRBV7-9,TRBJ1-2,.,.,TGTGCCAGCAGCTTAAACCTCGGGAGTCAGGGTGGCTACACCTTC,CASSLNLGSQGGYTF
TRBV29-1,TRBJ2-7,.,.,TGCAGCGTTGAAGACGGAGTTCAAGGGTACGAGCAGTACTTC,CSVEDGVQGYEQYF
TRBV18,TRBJ1-1,.,.,TGTGCCAGCTCACCAGGGAACACTGAAGCTTTCTTT,CASSPGNTEAFF
TRBV10-3,TRBJ1-1,.,.,TGTGCCATCAGTGGTGAGTCCCTGAACACTGAAGCTTTCTTT,CAISGESLNTEAFF
TRBV5-4,TRBJ2-7,.,.,TGTGCCAGCAGCTCGGACAGCTACGAGCAGTACTTC,CASSSDSYEQYF
TRBV7-8,TRBJ2-5,.,.,TGTGCCAGCAGGGACTTTGCGGGAATACCAGAGACCCAGTACTTC,CASRDFAGIPETQYF
TRBV7-2,TRBJ1-4,.,TRBD1,TGTGCCAGCAGCTTAGGGGACAGGGTAACTAATGAAAAACTGTTTTTT,CASSLGDRVTNEKLFF
TRBV6-1,TRBJ2-7,.,.,TGTGCCAGCAGTGAGATTTACGAGCAGTACTTC,CASSEIYEQYF
TRBV10-1,TRBJ2-2,.,TRBD2,TGCGCCAGCAGTGAGTTACTAGCGGGAGCCACCGGGGAGCTGTTTTTT,CASSELLAGATGELFF
TRBV5-4,TRBJ2-3,.,.,TGTGCCAGCAGCTTGCCCCAGTCCCATACGCAGTATTTT,CASSLPQSHTQYF
TRBV6-5,TRBJ2-7,.,.,TGTGCCAGCAGTGGGGATCTTTACGAGCAGTACTTC,CASSGDLYEQYF
TRBV11-1,TRBJ1-1,.,.,TGTGCCAGCAGCTTAGTGTTGAACACTGAAGCTTTCTTT,CASSLVLNTEAFF
TRBV6-4,TRBJ2-2,.,.,TGTGCCAGCAGTGACTCGTGGAACACCGGGGAGCTGTTTTTT,CASSDSWNTGELFF
TRBV5-1,TRBJ2-5,.,.,TGCGCCAGCAGCGTGGAAAACGAGTGGGAGACCCAGTACTTC,CASSVENEWETQYF
TRBV29-1,TRBJ2-1,.,.,TGCAGCGTTATAGAGCGGAACTCCTACAATGAGCAGTTCTTC,CSVIERNSYNEQFF
TRBV7-2,TRBJ2-7,.,TRBD2,TGTGCCAGCAGGTTCGGCCTAGCGGACACCTACGAGCAGTACTTC,CASRFGLADTYEQYF
TRBV10-3,TRBJ1-5,.,TRBD1,TGTGCCATCAGAGCCGGAATTGGGACAGGGGATGATCAGCCCCAGCATTTT,CAIRAGIGTGDDQPQHF
TRBV30,TRBJ2-7,once,.,TGTGCCTGGTCGCGCGGAGGCGGATCCTACGAGCAGTACTTC,CAWSRGGGSYEQYF
TRBV5-8,TRBJ1-1,.,.,TGTGCCAGCAGCTTGGCCAGGGTCACTGAAGCTTTCTTT,CASSLARVTEAFF
TRBV5-4,TRBJ2-2,.,.,TGTGCCAGCAGCTTGGATGGGGCTGGCGGCACCGGGGAGCTGTTTTTT,CASSLDGAGGTGELFF
TRBV6-1,TRBJ2-7,.,.,TGTGCCAGCAGTCACAGGAAAGGGGCCTACGAGCAGTACTTC,CASSHRKGAYEQYF
TRBV7-2,TRBJ2-2,.,TRBD1,TGTGCCAGCAGTACCGGGACAGGGGTTATTGGGGAGCTGTTTTTT,CASSTGTGVIGELFF
TRBV7-6,TRBJ2-7,.,.,TGTGCCAGCAGCCCACTGGGAAGGGCCGGACTCTACGAGCAGTACTTC,CASSPLGRAGLYEQYF